This TCR beta chain was captured in a study of beta chain features in type 1 diabetes. Only a few counts were recorded for this clone. Sequencing targeted expressed TCRB transcripts, as all isolated RNA had been reverse transcribed. This table comes from immunoSEQ multiplex PCR, and its TCRdb copy is limited to in-frame clones, with some not included. The table has 900,000 or so clones, roughly 16% seen once. Each donor gave one heparinised blood draw averaging about 120 mL. Sequenced sample: naive CD4+ T cells from blood. The origin of this receptor is a young woman in good health.

CDR3 DNA sequence: TGTGCCAGCAGTTTCGGGAACGGGGGGTCCTACGAGCAGTACTTC. Its protein product is CASSFGNGGSYEQYF. The chain combines TRBV28 with TRBJ2-7; 7 nucleotides align to TRBD2. The ends lost 3 bases at V and 1 base at J; junction bases unmatched: 6. Looked up from germline, CDR1 is MDHEN and CDR2 is SYDVKM. CDR3 length: 15 residues.